This T cell receptor beta chain emerged from a study of T cell responses to AZD1222 COVID-19 vaccine. About the research overall: Pooling was applied to second doses at about 4 or about 12 weeks.

Measured with immunoSEQ multiplex PCR; TCRdb has only the in-frame clones, and not every one. This sample has approximately 60,000 clones, with about 70% found just once. The CDR3 totals 12 residues. The ends were cut back, 0 bases at V and 11 bases at J, with 10 bases in the middle. Germline CDR1 reads ENHRY; CDR2 reads SYGVKD. Here the sequenced sample was peripheral blood, taken on day 0 of AZD1222 vaccination. The chain combines TRBV10-3 with TRBJ1-1, with D possibly being TRBD1 (5 bases). The receptor comes from an adult in good health. In DNA, the CDR3 is TGTGCCATCAGTGAGTCGGAGGGGATCGCTTTCTTT. Translation gives CAISESEGIAFF.